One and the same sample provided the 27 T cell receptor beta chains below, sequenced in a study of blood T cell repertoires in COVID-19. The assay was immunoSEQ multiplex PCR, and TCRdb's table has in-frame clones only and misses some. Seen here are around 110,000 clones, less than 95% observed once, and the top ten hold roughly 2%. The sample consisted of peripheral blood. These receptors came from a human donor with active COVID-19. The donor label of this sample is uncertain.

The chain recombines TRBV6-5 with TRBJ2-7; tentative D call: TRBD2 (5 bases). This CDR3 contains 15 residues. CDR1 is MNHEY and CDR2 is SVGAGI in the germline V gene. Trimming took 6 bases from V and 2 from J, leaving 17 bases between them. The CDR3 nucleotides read TGTGCCAGCAGGACTACCGTGTCCTCCCCCTACGAGCAGTACTTC. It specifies CASRTTVSSPYEQYF.

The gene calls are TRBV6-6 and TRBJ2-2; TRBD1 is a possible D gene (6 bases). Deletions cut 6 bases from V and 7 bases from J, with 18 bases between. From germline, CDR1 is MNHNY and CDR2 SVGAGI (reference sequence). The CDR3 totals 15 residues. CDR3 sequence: CASSSTDSGNGELFF. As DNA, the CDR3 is TGTGCCAGCAGCTCCACGGACAGTGGAAACGGGGAGCTGTTTTTT.

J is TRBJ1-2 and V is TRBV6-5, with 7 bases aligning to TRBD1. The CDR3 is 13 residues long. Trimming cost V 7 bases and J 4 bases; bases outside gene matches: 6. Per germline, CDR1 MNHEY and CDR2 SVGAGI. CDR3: CASTYRGSYGYTF. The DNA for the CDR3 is TGTGCCAGCACCTACAGGGGTTCCTATGGCTACACCTTC.

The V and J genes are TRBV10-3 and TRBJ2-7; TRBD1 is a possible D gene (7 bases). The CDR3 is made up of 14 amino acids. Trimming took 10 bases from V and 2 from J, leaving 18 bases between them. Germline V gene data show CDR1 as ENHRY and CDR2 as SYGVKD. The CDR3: CATTPGGPTYEQYF. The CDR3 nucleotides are TGTGCCACTACACCAGGGGGGCCCACCTACGAGCAGTACTTC.

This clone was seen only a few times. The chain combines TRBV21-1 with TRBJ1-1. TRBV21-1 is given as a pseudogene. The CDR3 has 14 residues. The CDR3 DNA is TGTGCCAGCAGCATCCCTATAGTTCTCACTGAAGCTTTCTTT. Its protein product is CASSIPIVLTEAFF.

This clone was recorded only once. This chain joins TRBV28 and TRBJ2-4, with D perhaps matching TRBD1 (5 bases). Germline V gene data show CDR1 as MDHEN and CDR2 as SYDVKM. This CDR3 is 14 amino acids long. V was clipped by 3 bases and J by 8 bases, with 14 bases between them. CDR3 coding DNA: TGTGCCAGCAGTTTTAGGGCAGGGTTGGACATTCAGTACTTC. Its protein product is CASSFRAGLDIQYF.

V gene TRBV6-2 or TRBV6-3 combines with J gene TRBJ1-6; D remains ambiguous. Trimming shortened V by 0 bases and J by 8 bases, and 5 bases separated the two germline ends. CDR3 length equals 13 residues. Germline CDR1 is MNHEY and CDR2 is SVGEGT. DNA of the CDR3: TGTGCCAGCAGTTACTCCCGAGATTCACCCCTCCACTTT. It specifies CASSYSRDSPLHF.

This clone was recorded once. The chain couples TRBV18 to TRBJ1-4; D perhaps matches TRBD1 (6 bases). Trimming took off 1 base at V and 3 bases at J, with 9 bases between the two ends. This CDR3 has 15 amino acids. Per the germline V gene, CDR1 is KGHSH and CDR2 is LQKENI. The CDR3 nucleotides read TGTGCCAGCTCACCACAGGGGGAATCTAATGAAAAACTGTTTTTT. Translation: CASSPQGESNEKLFF.

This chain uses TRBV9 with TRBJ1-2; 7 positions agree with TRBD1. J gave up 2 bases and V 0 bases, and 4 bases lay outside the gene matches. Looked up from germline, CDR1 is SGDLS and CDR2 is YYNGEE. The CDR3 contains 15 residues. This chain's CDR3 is CASSVASGGNYGYTF. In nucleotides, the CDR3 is TGTGCCAGCAGCGTAGCCTCAGGGGGGAACTATGGCTACACCTTC. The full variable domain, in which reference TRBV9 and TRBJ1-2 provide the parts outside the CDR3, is DSGVTQTPKHLITATGQRVTLRCSPRSGDLSVYWYQQSLDQGLQFLIQYYNGEERAKGNILERFSAQQFPDLHSELNLSSLELGDSALYFCASSVASGGNYGYTFGSGTRLTVV.

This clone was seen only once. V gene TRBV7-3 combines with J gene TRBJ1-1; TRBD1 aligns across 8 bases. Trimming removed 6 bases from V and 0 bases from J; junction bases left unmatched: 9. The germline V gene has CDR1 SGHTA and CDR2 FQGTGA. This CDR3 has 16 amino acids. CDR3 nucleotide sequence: TGTGCCAGCAGTCTCCATGGACAGGGTTTGAACACTGAAGCTTTCTTT. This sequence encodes CASSLHGQGLNTEAFF.

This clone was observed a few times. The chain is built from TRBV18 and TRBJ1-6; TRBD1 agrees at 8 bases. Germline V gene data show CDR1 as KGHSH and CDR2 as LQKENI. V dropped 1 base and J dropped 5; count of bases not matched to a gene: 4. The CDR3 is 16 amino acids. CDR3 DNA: TGTGCCAGCTCACCACTGGACAGGGCGAATAATTCACCCCTCCACTTT. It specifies CASSPLDRANNSPLHF.

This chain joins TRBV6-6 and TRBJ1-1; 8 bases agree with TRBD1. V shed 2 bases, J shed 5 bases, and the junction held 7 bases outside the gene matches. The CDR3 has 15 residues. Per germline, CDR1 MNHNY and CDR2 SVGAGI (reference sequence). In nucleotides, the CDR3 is TGTGCCAGCAGTTACACACAGGGGGTGGAGACTGAAGCTTTCTTT. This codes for CASSYTQGVETEAFF.

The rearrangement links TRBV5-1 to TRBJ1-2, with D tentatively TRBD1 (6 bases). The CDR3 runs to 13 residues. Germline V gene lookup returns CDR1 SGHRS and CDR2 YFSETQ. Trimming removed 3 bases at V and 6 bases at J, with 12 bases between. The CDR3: CASSWGGGNGYTF. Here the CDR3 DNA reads TGCGCCAGCAGCTGGGGAGGGGGTAATGGCTACACCTTC.

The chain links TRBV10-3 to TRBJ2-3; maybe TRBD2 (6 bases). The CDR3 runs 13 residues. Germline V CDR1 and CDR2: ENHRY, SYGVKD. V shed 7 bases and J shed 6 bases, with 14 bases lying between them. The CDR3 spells CAIMGGGRDTQYF. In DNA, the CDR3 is TGTGCCATCATGGGGGGAGGTCGGGATACGCAGTATTTT.

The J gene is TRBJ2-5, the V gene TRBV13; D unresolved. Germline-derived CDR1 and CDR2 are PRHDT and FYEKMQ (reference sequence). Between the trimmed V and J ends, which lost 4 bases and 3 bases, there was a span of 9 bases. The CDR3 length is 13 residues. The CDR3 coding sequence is TGTGCCAGCAGCTCCTCAGTAAAAGAGACCCAGTACTTC. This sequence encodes CASSSSVKETQYF.

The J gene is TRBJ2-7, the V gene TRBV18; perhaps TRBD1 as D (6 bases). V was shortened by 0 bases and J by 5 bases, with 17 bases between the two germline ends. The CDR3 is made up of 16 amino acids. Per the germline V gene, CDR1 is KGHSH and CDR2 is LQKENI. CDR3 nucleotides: TGTGCCAGCTCACCACCAGGTTTACAGGGTAACGACGAGCAGTACTTC. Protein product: CASSPPGLQGNDEQYF.

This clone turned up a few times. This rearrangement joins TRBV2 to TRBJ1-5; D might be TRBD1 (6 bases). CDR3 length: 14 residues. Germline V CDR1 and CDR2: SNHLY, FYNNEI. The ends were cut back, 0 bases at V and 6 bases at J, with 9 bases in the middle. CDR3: CASSEASGVQPQHF. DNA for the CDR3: TGTGCCAGCAGTGAAGCGTCAGGGGTTCAGCCCCAGCATTTT.

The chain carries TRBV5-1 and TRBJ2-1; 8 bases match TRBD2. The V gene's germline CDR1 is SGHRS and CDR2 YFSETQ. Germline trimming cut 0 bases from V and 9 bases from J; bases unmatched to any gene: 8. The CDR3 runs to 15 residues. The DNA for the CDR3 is TGCGCCAGCAGCTTGGATGGCGGGGGGCGGGTTGAGCAGTTCTTC. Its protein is CASSLDGGGRVEQFF.

The CDR3 coding sequence is TGTGCCAGCAGCTTACAACCCCCCCGGGGGGTATCCTACGAGCAGTACTTC. As protein: CASSLQPPRGVSYEQYF. The chain is built from TRBV7-2 and TRBJ2-7; 7 bases agree with TRBD2. Germline V gives CDR1 SGHTA, CDR2 FQGNSA. The CDR3 has 17 residues. Trimming took 2 bases from V and 1 from J; bases not matched to a gene: 11.

The DNA of the CDR3 is TGTGCCAGCAGCAGAGCGGGACAGGGGGCTCGCGAGCAGTACTTC. Residues: CASSRAGQGAREQYF. The chain couples TRBV7-6 to TRBJ2-7, with 12 bases that match TRBD1. This CDR3 contains 15 residues. The germline V gene encodes CDR1 SGHVS and CDR2 FNYEAQ. J lost 6 bases, V lost 5 bases, and 8 bases had no gene match. The entire variable domain, with the rest obtained from reference TRBV7-6 and TRBJ2-7, is as follows: GAGVSQSPRYKVTKRGQDVALRCDPISGHVSLYWYRQALGQGPEFLTYFNYEAQQDKSGLPNDRFSAERPEGSISTLTIQRTEQRDSAMYRCASSRAGQGAREQYFGPGTRLTVT.

The CDR3 DNA follows: TGTGCCAGCAGCTTCACGGACAGTACATATCAGCCCCAGCATTTT. Translated, it gives CASSFTDSTYQPQHF. The chain links TRBV7-2 to TRBJ1-5; D perhaps matches TRBD1 (6 bases). Per the germline V gene, CDR1 is SGHTA and CDR2 is FQGNSA. CDR3 length equals 15 residues. V was cut by 3 bases and J by 5 bases, with 14 bases left in between.

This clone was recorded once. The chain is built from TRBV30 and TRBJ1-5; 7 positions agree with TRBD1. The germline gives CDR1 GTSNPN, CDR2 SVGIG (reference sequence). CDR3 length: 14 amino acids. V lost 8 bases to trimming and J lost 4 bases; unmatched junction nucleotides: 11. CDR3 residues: CALWAGQLNQPQHF. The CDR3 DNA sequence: TGTGCCCTCTGGGCGGGACAGCTAAATCAGCCCCAGCATTTT.

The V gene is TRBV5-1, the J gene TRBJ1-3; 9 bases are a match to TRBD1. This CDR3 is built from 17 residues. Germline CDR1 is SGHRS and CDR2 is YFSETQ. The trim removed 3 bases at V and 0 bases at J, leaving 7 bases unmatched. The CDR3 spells CASSSSGTGFSGNTIYF. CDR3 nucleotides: TGCGCCAGCAGCTCTTCCGGGACAGGGTTCTCTGGAAACACCATATATTTT.

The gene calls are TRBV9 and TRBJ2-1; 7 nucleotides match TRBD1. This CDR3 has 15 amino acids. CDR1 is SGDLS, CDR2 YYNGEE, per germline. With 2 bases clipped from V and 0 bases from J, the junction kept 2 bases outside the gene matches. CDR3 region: CASSVAGGSYNEQFF. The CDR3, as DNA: TGTGCCAGCAGCGTCGCAGGGGGCTCCTACAATGAGCAGTTCTTC.

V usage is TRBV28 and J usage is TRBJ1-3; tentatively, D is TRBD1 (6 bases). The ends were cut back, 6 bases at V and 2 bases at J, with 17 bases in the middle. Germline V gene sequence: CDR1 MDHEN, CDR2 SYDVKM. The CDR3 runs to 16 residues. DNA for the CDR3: TGTGCCAGCAGCCAACGAGCGGGGGCAGCTGGAAACACCATATATTTT. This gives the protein CASSQRAGAAGNTIYF. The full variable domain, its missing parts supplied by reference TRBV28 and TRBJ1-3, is DVKVTQSSRYLVKRTGEKVFLECVQDMDHENMFWYRQDPGLGLRLIYFSYDVKMKEKGDIPEGYSVSREKKERFSLILESASTNQTSMYLCASSQRAGAAGNTIYFGEGSWLTVV.

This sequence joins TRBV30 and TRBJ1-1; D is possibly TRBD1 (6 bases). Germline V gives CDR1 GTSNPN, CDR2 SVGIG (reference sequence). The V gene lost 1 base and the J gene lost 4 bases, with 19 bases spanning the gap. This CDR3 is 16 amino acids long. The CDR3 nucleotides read TGTGCCTGGAGTGCAGCGCCAACAGGGAGGGGCACTGAAGCTTTCTTT. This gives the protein CAWSAAPTGRGTEAFF.

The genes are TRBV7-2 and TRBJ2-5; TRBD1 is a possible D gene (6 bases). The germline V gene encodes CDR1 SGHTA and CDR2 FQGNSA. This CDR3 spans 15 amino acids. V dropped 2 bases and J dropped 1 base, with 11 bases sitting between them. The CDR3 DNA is TGTGCCAGCAGCTTAACCCGGACAGTCCAAGAGACCCAGTACTTC. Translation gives CASSLTRTVQETQYF. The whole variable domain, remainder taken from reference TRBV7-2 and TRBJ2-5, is GAGVSQSPSNKVTEKGKDVELRCDPISGHTALYWYRQSLGQGLEFLIYFQGNSAPDKSGLPSDRFSAERTGGSVSTLTIQRTQQEDSAVYLCASSLTRTVQETQYFGPGTRLLVL.